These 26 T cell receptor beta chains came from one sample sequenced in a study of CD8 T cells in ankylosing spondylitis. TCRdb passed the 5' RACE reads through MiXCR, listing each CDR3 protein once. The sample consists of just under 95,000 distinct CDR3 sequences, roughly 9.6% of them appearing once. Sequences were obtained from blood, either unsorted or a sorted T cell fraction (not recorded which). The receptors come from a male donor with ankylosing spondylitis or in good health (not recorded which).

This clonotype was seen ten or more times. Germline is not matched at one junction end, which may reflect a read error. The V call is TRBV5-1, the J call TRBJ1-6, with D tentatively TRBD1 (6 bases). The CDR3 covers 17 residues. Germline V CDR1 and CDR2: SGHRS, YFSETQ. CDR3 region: CASSLFRQESFNSPLHF. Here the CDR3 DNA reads TGCGCCAGCAGCTTGTTTCGACAGGAGTCCTTTAATTCACCCCTCCACTTT.

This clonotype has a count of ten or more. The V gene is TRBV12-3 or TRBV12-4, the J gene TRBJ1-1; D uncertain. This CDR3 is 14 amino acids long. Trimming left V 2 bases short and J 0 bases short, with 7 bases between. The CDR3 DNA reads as TGTGCCAGCAGTTTACTGGGGATGAACACTGAAGCTTTCTTT. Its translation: CASSLLGMNTEAFF.

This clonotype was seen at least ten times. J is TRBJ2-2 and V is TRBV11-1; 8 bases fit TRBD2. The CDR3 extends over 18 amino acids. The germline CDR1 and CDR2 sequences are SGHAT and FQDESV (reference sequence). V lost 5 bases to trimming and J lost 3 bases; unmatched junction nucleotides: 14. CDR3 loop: CASSPRRSGLAYTGELFF. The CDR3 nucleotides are TGTGCCAGCAGCCCGCGCCGGTCCGGACTAGCTTACACCGGGGAGCTGTTTTTT.

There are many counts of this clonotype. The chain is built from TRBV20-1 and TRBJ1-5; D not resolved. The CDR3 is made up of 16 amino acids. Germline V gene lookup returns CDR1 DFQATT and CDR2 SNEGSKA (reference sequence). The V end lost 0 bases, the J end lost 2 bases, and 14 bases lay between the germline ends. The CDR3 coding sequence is TGCAGTGCTAGAGATGTAGGTAGCGAGGGCAATCAGCCCCAGCATTTT. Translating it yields CSARDVGSEGNQPQHF.

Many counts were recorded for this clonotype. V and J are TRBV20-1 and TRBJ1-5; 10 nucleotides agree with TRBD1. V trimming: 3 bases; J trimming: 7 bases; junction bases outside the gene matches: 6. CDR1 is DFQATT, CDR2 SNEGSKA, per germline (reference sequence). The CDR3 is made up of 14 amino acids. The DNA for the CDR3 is TGCAGTGCTAGGCCGGGACAGGGGAAACAGCCCCAGCATTTT. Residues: CSARPGQGKQPQHF.

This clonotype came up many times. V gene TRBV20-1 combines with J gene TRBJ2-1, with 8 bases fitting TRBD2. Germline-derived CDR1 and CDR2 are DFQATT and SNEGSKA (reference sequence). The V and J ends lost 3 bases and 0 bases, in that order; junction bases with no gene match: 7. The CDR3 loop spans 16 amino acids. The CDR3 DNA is TGCAGTGCTAGGGGAGCAAGCGGGGGCTCCTACAATGAGCAGTTCTTC. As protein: CSARGASGGSYNEQFF.

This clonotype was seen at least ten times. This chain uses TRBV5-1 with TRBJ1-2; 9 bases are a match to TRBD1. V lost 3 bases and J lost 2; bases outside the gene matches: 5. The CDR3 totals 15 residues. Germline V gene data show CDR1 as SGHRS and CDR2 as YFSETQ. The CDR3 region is CASSSGGQGNYGYTF. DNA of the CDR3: TGCGCCAGCAGCTCCGGGGGACAGGGCAACTATGGCTACACCTTC.

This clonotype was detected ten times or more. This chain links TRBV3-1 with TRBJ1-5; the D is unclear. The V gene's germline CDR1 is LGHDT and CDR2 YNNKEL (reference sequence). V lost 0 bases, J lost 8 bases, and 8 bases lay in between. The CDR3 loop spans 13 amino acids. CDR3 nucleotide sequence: TGTGCCAGCAGCCAAGAAGGCGGCAAGCCCCAGCATTTT. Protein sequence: CASSQEGGKPQHF.

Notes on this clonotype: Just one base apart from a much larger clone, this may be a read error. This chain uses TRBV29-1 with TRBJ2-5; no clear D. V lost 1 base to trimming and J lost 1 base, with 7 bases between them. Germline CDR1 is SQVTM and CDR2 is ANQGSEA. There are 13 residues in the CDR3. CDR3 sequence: CSVEAEIQETQYF. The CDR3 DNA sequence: TGCAGCGTTGAAGCAGAGATCCAAGAGACCCAGTACTTC.

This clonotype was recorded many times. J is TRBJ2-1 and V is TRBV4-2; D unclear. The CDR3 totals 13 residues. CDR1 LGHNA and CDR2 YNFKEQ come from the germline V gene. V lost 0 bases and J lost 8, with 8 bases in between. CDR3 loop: CASSQEGPHEQFF. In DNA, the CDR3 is TGTGCCAGCAGCCAAGAAGGGCCCCATGAGCAGTTCTTC.

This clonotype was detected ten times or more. In DNA form, the CDR3 reads TGCAGTGCTAGAGCCGTAGGCCTCACAGATACGCAGTATTTT. Translated, it gives CSARAVGLTDTQYF. V usage is TRBV20-1 and J usage is TRBJ2-3, with D uncertain. CDR3 length: 14 residues. Germline V gene lookup returns CDR1 DFQATT and CDR2 SNEGSKA (reference sequence). V dropped 1 base and J dropped 2 bases, with 10 bases sitting between them.

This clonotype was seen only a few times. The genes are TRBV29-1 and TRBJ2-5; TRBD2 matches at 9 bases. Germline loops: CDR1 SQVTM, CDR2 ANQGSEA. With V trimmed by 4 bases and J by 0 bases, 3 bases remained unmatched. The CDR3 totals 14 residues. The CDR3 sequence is CSVASGGNQETQYF. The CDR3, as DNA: TGCAGCGTTGCGAGCGGGGGGAACCAAGAGACCCAGTACTTC.

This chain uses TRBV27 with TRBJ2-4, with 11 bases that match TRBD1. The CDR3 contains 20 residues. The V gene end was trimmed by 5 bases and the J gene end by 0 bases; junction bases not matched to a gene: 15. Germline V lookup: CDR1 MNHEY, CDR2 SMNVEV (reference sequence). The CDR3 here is CASSHFGQGARGGAKNIQYF. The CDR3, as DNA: TGTGCCAGCAGTCACTTCGGACAGGGGGCGAGGGGGGGAGCCAAAAACATTCAGTACTTC.

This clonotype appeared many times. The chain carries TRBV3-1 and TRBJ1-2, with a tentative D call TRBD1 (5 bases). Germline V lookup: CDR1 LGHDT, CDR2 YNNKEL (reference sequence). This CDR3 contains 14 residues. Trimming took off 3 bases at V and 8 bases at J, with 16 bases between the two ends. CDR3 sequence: CASSHEQAGGGYTF. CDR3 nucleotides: TGTGCCAGCAGCCATGAACAGGCCGGTGGAGGCTACACCTTC.

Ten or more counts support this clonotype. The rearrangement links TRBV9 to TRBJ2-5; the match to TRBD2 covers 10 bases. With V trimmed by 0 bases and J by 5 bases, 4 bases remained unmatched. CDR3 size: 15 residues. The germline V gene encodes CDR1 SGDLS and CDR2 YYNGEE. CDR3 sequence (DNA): TGTGCCAGCAGCGTAGAGCGGGGGGGCCTGGAGACCCAGTACTTC. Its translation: CASSVERGGLETQYF. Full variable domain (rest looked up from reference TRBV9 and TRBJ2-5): DSGVTQTPKHLITATGQRVTLRCSPRSGDLSVYWYQQSLDQGLQFLIQYYNGEERAKGNILERFSAQQFPDLHSELNLSSLELGDSALYFCASSVERGGLETQYFGPGTRLLVL.

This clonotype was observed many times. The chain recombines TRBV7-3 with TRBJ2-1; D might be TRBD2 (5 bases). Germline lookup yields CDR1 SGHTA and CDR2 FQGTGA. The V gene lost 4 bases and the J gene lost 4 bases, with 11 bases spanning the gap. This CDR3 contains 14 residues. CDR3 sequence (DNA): TGTGCCAGCAGCTCCGCGGGTCCTTACAATGAGCAGTTCTTC. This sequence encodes CASSSAGPYNEQFF.

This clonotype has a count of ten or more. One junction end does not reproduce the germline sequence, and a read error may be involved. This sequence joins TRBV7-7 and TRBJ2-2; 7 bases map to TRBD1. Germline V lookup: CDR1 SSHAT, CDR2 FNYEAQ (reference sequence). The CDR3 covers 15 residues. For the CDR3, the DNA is TGTGCTAGCAGCTCGAGACAGGGCGGCACCGGGGAGCTGTTTTTT. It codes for CASSSRQGGTGELFF.

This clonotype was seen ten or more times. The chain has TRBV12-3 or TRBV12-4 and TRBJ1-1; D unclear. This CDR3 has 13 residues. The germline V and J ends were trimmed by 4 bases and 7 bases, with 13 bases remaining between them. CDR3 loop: CASSSTGRVEAFF. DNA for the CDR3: TGTGCCAGCAGTTCCACGGGTAGGGTTGAAGCTTTCTTT.

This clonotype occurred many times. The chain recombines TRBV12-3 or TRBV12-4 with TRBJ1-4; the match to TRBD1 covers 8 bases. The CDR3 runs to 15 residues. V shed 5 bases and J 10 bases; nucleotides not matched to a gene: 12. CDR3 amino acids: CASSPGQDLGVKLFF. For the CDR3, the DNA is TGTGCCAGCAGTCCGGGACAGGATCTGGGGGTAAAACTGTTTTTT.

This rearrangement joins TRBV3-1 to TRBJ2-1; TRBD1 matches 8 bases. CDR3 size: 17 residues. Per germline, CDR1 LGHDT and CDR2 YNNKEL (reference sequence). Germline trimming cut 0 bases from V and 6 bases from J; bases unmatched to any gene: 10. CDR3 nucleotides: TGTGCCAGCAGCCAAGATAACTCTTGGACAGGGCTCAATGAGCAGTTCTTC. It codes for CASSQDNSWTGLNEQFF.

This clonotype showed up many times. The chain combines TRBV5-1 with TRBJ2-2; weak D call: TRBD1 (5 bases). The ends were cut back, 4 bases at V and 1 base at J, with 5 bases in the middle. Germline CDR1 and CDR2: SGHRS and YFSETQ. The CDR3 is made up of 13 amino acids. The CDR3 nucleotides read TGCGCCAGCAGCACAGGGAACACCGGGGAGCTGTTTTTT. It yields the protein CASSTGNTGELFF.

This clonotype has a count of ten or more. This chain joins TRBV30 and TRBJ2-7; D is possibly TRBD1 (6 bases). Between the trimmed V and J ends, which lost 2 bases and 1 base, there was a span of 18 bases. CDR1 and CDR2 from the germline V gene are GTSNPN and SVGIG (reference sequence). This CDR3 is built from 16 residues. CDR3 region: CAWSNSLRGSSYEQYF. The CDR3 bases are TGTGCCTGGAGTAACAGCCTCAGGGGCTCGTCCTACGAGCAGTACTTC.

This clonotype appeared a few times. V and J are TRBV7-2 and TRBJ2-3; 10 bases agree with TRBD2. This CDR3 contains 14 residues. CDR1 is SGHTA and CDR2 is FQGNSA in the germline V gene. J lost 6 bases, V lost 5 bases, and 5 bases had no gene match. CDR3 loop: CASSTGTSVDTQYF. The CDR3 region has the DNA TGTGCCAGCAGCACGGGGACTAGCGTTGATACGCAGTATTTT.

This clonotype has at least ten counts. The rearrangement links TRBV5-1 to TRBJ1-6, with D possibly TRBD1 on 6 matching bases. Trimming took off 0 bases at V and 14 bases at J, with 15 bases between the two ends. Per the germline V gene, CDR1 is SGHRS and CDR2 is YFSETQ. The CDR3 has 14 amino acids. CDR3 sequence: CASSLGTVGGSLHF. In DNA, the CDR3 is TGCGCCAGCAGCTTGGGGACAGTGGGAGGATCCCTCCACTTT.

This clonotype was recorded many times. In nucleotides, the CDR3 is TGCGCCAGCAGCTCGATTAGCGGGGGAATCGCCGGGGAGCTGTTTTTT. Translating gives CASSSISGGIAGELFF. The V call is TRBV5-1, the J call TRBJ2-2; 9 positions agree with TRBD2. The CDR3 spans 16 residues. Germline loops: CDR1 SGHRS, CDR2 YFSETQ. Trimming removed 3 bases from V and 6 bases from J; junction bases left unmatched: 9.

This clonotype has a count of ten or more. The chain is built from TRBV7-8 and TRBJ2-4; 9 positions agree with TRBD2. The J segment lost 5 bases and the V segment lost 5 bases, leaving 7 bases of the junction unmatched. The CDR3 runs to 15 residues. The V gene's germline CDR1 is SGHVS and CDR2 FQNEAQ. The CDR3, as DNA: TGTGCCAGCAGCGCTAGCGGGGCAGGCGAAAACATTCAGTACTTC. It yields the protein CASSASGAGENIQYF.